Included here is one T cell receptor beta chain sequence, with context. This entry belongs to a study of blood T cell repertoires in COVID-19. On the study more broadly: Specimens from acute and convalescent COVID-19 originated in the United States, Italy and Spain. PBMCs, B-cell-depleted T cells, or T cells were the source of the cDNA or gDNA that made up the material.

Deletions cut 5 bases from V and 1 base from J, with 21 bases between. Per the germline V gene, CDR1 is WSHSY and CDR2 is SAAADI. The CDR3 is 18 amino acids. The authors' processing: Amplification from reference gene primers served as the basis for estimated nucleated cell counts. Assay: immunoSEQ multiplex PCR; the TCRdb copy retains only in-frame clones and omits some. V and J calls plus clone size are reproduced from that table; the DNA served to infer D and trimming. Of around 280,000 clones in the sample, approximately 83% were seen once. Source material: peripheral blood. The clonotype was recovered from a young woman who had recovered from COVID-19. The chain couples TRBV10-2 to TRBJ2-1, with D possibly TRBD1 on 6 matching bases. The CDR3 reads CASSRDTRTITSYNEQFF. The CDR3 nucleotides are TGCGCCAGCAGTCGGGACACCAGGACGATCACGTCCTACAATGAGCAGTTCTTC.